This TCR beta chain stems from a study of T-cell memory formation after mild COVID-19. Study in general: Largely, TCR clusters stayed within a single donor. Notes on the study in general: Contracting CD4+ clones were located mainly in CM and EM, and CD8+ clones in EMRA. SARS-CoV-2 specificity was not confirmed for second-wave clones peaking on day 37. Day 15 to 85 contractors were CD4/CD8 balanced; later expanders leaned CD4+.

This CDR3 has 14 residues. The germline gives CDR1 LGHNA, CDR2 YSLEER. V lost 1 base, J lost 4 bases, and 10 bases lay in between. Turning to this clonotype: Antigen specificity is unknown.

TCRdb reprocessed the 5' RACE reads with MiXCR, giving one entry per CDR3 protein. The data show about 200,000 distinct CDR3 sequences, over 7.5% seen once. This TCR came from a man in his late teens or twenties who had mild COVID-19 (a few samples of this study predate the infection). Cell type and time point are not known. The material sequenced was PBMCs or a T cell subset sorted from them (not recorded which). V usage is TRBV4-3 and J usage is TRBJ2-5; D perhaps matches TRBD2 (5 bases). CDR3 residues: CASSQVISGETQYF. For the CDR3, the DNA is TGCGCCAGCAGCCAAGTAATCAGCGGAGAGACCCAGTACTTC.